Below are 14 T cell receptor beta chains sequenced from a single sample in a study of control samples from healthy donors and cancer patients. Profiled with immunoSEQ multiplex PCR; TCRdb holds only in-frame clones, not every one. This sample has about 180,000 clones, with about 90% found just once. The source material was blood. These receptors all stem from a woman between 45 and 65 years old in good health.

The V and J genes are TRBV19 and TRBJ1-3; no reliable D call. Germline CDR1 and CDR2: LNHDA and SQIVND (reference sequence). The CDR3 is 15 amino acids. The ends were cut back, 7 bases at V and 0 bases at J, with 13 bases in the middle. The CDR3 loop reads CASTTTRRSGNTIYF. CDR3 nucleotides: TGTGCCAGTACCACAACTAGACGCTCTGGAAACACCATATATTTT.

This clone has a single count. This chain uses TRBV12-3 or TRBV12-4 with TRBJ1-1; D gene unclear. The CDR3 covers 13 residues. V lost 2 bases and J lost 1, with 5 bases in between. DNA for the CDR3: TGTGCCAGCAGTTTAACACAGAACACTGAAGCTTTCTTT. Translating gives CASSLTQNTEAFF.

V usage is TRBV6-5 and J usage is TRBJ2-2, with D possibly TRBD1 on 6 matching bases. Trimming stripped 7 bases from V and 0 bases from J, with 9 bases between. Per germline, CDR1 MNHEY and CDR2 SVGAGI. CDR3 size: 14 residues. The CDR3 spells CASNRDPNTGELFF. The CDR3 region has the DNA TGTGCCAGCAACAGGGACCCGAACACCGGGGAGCTGTTTTTT.

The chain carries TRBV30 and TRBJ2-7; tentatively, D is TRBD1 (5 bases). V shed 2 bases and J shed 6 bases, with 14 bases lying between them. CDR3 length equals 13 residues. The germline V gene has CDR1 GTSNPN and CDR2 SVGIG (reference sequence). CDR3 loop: CAWSLISGIEQYF. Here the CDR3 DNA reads TGTGCCTGGAGTCTTATCTCAGGGATCGAGCAGTACTTC.

In nucleotides, the CDR3 is TGCGCCAGCAGCTCGGACATTAATCAGCCCCAGCATTTT. This translates into CASSSDINQPQHF. The V gene is TRBV5-1, the J gene TRBJ1-5; tentative D call: TRBD1 (5 bases). Germline loops: CDR1 SGHRS, CDR2 YFSETQ. The CDR3 has 13 amino acids. V was pared by 3 bases and J by 4 bases, with 8 bases between.

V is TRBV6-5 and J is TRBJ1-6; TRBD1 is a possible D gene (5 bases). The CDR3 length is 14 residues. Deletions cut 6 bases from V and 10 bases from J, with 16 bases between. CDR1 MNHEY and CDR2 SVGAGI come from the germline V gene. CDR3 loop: CASSRTLSYSPLHF. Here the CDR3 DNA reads TGTGCCAGCAGCAGGACACTGAGTTACTCACCCCTCCACTTT.

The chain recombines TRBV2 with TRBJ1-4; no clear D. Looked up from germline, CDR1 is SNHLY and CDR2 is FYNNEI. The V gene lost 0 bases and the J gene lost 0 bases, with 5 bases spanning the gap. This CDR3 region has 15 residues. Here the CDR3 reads CASSEAGSTNEKLFF. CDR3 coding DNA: TGTGCCAGCAGTGAAGCGGGATCAACTAATGAAAAACTGTTTTTT. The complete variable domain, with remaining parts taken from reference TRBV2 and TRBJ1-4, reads EPEVTQTPSHQVTQMGQEVILRCVPISNHLYFYWYRQILGQKVEFLVSFYNNEISEKSEIFDDQFSVERPDGSNFTLKIRSTKLEDSAMYFCASSEAGSTNEKLFFGSGTQLSVL.

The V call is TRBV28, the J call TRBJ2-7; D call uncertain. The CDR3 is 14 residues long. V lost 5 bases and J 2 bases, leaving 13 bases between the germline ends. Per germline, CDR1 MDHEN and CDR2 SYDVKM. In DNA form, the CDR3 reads TGTGCCAGCAGTCCTGGGCCTGCCCCCTACGAGCAGTACTTC. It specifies CASSPGPAPYEQYF.

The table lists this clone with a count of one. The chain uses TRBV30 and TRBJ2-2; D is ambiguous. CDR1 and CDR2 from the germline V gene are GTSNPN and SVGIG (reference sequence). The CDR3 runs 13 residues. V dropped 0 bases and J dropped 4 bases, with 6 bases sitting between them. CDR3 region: CAWSVRTTGELFF. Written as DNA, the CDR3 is TGTGCCTGGAGTGTCCGTACCACCGGGGAGCTGTTTTTT.

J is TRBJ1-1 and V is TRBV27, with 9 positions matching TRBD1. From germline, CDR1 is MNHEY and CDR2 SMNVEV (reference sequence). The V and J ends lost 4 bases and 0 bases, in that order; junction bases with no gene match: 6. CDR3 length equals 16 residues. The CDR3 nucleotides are TGTGCCAGCAGTTCCGGGACAGGGATGATGAACACTGAAGCTTTCTTT. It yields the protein CASSSGTGMMNTEAFF.

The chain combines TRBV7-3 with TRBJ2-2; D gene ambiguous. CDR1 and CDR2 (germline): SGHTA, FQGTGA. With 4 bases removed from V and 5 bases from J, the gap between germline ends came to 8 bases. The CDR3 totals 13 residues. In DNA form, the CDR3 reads TGTGCCAGCAGCTCAGGTCCGACCGGGGAGCTGTTTTTT. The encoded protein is CASSSGPTGELFF.

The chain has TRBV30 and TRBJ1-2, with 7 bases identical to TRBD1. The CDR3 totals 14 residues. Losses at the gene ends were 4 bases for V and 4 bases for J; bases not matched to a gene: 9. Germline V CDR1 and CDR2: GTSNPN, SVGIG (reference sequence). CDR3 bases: TGTGCCTGGAACCCCAGGGGGGGCAGCTATGGCTACACCTTC. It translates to CAWNPRGGSYGYTF.

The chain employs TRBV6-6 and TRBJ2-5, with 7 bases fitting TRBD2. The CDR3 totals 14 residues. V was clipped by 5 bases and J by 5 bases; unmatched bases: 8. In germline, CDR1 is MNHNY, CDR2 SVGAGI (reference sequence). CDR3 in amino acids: CASSPWTSLETQYF. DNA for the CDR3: TGTGCCAGCAGTCCTTGGACTAGTCTGGAGACCCAGTACTTC.

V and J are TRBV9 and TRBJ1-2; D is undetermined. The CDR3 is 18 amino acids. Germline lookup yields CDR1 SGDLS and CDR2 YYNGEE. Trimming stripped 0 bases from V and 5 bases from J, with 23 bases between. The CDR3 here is CASSVATTPRRELYGYTF. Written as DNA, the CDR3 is TGTGCCAGCAGCGTAGCTACTACACCCCGTAGGGAGTTATATGGCTACACCTTC.